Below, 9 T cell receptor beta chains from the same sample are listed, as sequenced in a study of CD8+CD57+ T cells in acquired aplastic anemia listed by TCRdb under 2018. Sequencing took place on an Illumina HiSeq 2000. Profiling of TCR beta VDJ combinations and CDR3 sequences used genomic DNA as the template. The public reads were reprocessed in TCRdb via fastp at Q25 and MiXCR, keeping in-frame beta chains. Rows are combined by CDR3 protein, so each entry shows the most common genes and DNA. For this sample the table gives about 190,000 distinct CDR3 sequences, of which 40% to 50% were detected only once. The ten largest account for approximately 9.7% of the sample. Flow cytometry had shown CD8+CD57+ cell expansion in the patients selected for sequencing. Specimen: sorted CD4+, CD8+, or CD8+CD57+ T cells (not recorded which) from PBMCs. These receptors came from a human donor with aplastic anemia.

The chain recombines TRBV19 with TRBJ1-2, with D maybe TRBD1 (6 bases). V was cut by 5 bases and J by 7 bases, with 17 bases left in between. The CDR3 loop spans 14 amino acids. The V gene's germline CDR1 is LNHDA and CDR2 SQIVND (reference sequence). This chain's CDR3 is CASSVSGATGGYTF. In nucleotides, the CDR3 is TGTGCCAGTAGTGTCTCAGGGGCGACGGGTGGCTACACCTTC.

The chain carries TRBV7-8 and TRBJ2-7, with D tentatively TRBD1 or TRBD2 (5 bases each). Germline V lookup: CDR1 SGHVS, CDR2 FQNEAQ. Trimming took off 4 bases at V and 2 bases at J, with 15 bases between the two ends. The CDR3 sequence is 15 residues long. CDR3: CASSSGPGNPYEQYF. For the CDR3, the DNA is TGTGCCAGCAGCTCGGGACCCGGGAACCCCTACGAGCAGTACTTC.

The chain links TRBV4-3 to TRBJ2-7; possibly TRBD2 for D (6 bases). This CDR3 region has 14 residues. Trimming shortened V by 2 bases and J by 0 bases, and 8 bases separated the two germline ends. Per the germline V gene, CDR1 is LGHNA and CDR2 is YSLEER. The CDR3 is CASSQRLDSYEQYF. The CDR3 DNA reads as TGCGCCAGCAGCCAACGACTAGACTCCTACGAGCAGTACTTC.

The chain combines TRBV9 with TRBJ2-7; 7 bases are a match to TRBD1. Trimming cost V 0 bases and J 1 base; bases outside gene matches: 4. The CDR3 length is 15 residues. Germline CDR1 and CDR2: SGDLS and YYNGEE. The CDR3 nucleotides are TGTGCCAGCAGCGTAGGACAGGACAGGTCCTACGAGCAGTACTTC. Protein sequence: CASSVGQDRSYEQYF.

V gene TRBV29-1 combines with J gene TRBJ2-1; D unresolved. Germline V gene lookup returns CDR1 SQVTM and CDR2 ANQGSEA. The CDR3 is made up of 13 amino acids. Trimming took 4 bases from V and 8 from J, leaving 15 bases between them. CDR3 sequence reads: CSVAPIASHEQFF. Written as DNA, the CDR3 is TGCAGCGTTGCCCCCATAGCTTCGCATGAGCAGTTCTTC.

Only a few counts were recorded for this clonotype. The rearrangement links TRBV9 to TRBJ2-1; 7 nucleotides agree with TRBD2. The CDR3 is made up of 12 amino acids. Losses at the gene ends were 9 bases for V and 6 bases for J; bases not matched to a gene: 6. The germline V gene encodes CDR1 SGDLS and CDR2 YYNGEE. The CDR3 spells CATSSGVNEQFF. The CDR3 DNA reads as TGTGCCACTTCGAGCGGGGTCAATGAGCAGTTCTTC.

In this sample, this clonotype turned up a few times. CDR3 nucleotides: TGTGCCAGTAGGGGGGACGCCGGGAACACTGAAGCTTTCTTT. This sequence encodes CASRGDAGNTEAFF. V is TRBV19 and J is TRBJ1-1; possibly TRBD1 for D (5 bases). Trimming pared 6 bases from V and 1 base from J, leaving 12 bases between. Germline lookup yields CDR1 LNHDA and CDR2 SQIVND (reference sequence). This CDR3 has 14 amino acids.

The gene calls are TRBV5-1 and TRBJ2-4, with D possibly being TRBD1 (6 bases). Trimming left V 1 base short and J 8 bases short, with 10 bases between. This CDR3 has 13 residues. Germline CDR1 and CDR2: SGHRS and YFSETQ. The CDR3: CASSLQAGDIQYF. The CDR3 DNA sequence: TGCGCCAGCAGCTTGCAGGCAGGGGACATTCAGTACTTC.

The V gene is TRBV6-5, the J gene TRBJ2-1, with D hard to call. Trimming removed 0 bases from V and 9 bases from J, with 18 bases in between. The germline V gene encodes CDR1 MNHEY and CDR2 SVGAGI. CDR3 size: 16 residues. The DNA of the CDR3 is TGTGCCAGCAGTTACTCCCCCCCCCGGGCCTTCGGTGAGCAGTTCTTC. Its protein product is CASSYSPPRAFGEQFF.